This is a list of T cell receptor beta chains from one sample in a study of shared clonotypes between healthy human individuals. Using immunoSEQ multiplex PCR, the repertoire was profiled, and TCRdb retains in-frame clones only, with some absent. This table has about 1 million clones, roughly 80% appearing once. The sequenced sample consisted of memory CD4+ T cells sorted from blood. The source of these receptors is a man aged 18 to 30 in good health. Both conserved end residues are part of each CDR3. Each record gives: clone size, D gene, V gene, J gene, CDR3 protein, CDR3 DNA. The D gene is left open where the match is weak. Clone size is stated in some rows and not others, as once, few, many or a class when expanded.

clone_size: few
d_call: TRBD1
v_call: TRBV28
j_call: TRBJ1-1
cdr3_aa: CASSSGGQGRRAEAFF
cdr3_nt: TGTGCCAGCAGTTCCGGCGGACAGGGAAGAAGGGCTGAAGCTTTCTTT

clone_size: NA
d_call: TRBD2
v_call: TRBV6-6
j_call: TRBJ2-2
cdr3_aa: CASSETSGNTGELFF
cdr3_nt: TGTGCCAGCAGTGAGACTAGCGGAAACACCGGGGAGCTGTTTTTT

clone_size: NA
d_call: NA
v_call: TRBV5-1
j_call: TRBJ2-5
cdr3_aa: CASSRGTYQETQYF
cdr3_nt: TGCGCCAGCAGTCGGGGGACGTACCAAGAGACCCAGTACTTC

clone_size: NA
d_call: NA
v_call: TRBV7-6
j_call: TRBJ1-4
cdr3_aa: CASRGGATNEKLFF
cdr3_nt: TGTGCCAGCAGAGGGGGAGCAACTAATGAAAAACTGTTTTTT

clone_size: NA
d_call: TRBD1
v_call: TRBV7-2
j_call: TRBJ1-2
cdr3_aa: CASSHPPRTGGRGYTF
cdr3_nt: TGTGCCAGCAGCCACCCCCCACGTACAGGGGGCCGTGGCTACACCTTC

clone_size: once
d_call: TRBD2
v_call: TRBV7-2
j_call: TRBJ2-1
cdr3_aa: CASSFLADGNEQFF
cdr3_nt: TGTGCCAGCAGCTTCCTAGCGGACGGGAATGAGCAGTTCTTC

clone_size: NA
d_call: NA
v_call: TRBV7-9
j_call: TRBJ1-1
cdr3_aa: CASSPRGPQEAFF
cdr3_nt: TGTGCCAGCAGCCCCCGCGGGCCGCAGGAGGCTTTCTTT

clone_size: few
d_call: NA
v_call: TRBV19
j_call: TRBJ2-5
cdr3_aa: CASSGTKTQYF
cdr3_nt: TGTGCCAGTAGTGGGACGAAGACCCAGTACTTC

clone_size: NA
d_call: TRBD2
v_call: TRBV4-1
j_call: TRBJ2-5
cdr3_aa: CASSQQVTSGKETQYF
cdr3_nt: TGCGCCAGCAGCCAACAGGTGACTAGCGGGAAAGAGACCCAGTACTTC

clone_size: many
d_call: NA
v_call: TRBV2
j_call: TRBJ1-4
cdr3_aa: CASSRQAGKLFF
cdr3_nt: TGTGCCAGCAGTAGACAGGCAGGAAAACTGTTTTTT

clone_size: few
d_call: NA
v_call: TRBV11-2
j_call: TRBJ2-3
cdr3_aa: CASSPKLDPSSTDTQYF
cdr3_nt: TGTGCCAGCAGCCCGAAACTAGACCCTTCCTCCACAGATACGCAGTATTTT

clone_size: NA
d_call: NA
v_call: TRBV29-1
j_call: TRBJ2-1
cdr3_aa: CSVEGTGLNEQFF
cdr3_nt: TGCAGCGTTGAGGGAACGGGACTCAATGAGCAGTTCTTC

clone_size: few
d_call: TRBD1
v_call: TRBV18
j_call: TRBJ1-1
cdr3_aa: CASSPGQETEAFF
cdr3_nt: TGTGCCAGCTCACCAGGACAGGAAACCGAAGCTTTCTTT

clone_size: NA
d_call: NA
v_call: TRBV7-2
j_call: TRBJ2-7
cdr3_aa: CASSWGLGEQYF
cdr3_nt: TGTGCCAGCAGCTGGGGACTGGGCGAGCAGTACTTC

clone_size: NA
d_call: NA
v_call: TRBV2
j_call: TRBJ2-2
cdr3_aa: CASSELSVNTGELFF
cdr3_nt: TGTGCCAGCAGTGAATTGTCGGTGAACACCGGGGAGCTGTTTTTT

clone_size: few
d_call: NA
v_call: TRBV29-1
j_call: TRBJ1-1
cdr3_aa: CSVGGAIEAFF
cdr3_nt: TGCAGCGTGGGAGGTGCAATTGAAGCTTTCTTT

clone_size: NA
d_call: NA
v_call: TRBV19
j_call: TRBJ1-1
cdr3_aa: CASSILVTPMNTEAFF
cdr3_nt: TGTGCCAGTAGTATACTGGTGACACCAATGAACACTGAAGCTTTCTTT

clone_size: NA
d_call: TRBD1
v_call: TRBV30
j_call: TRBJ1-2
cdr3_aa: CAWRVTGGGYGYTF
cdr3_nt: TGTGCCTGGAGGGTGACAGGGGGCGGCTATGGCTACACCTTC

clone_size: NA
d_call: NA
v_call: TRBV2
j_call: TRBJ1-4
cdr3_aa: CASSGMGLFF
cdr3_nt: TGTGCCAGCAGTGGAATGGGTCTGTTTTTT

clone_size: NA
d_call: TRBD2
v_call: TRBV6-1
j_call: TRBJ2-3
cdr3_aa: CASSEALPGRFITFTDTQYF
cdr3_nt: TGTGCCAGCAGTGAAGCGCTTCCCGGGAGGTTTATTACATTCACAGATACGCAGTATTTT

clone_size: NA
d_call: NA
v_call: TRBV11-2
j_call: TRBJ2-2
cdr3_aa: CASSLVVLNTGELFF
cdr3_nt: TGTGCCAGCAGCTTAGTGGTCCTCAACACCGGGGAGCTGTTTTTT

clone_size: NA
d_call: NA
v_call: TRBV19
j_call: TRBJ2-3
cdr3_aa: CASSIPRVGRDTQYF
cdr3_nt: TGTGCCAGTAGTATCCCCAGGGTGGGGCGGGATACGCAGTATTTT

clone_size: once
d_call: NA
v_call: TRBV27
j_call: TRBJ2-7
cdr3_aa: CASSPNPYEQYF
cdr3_nt: TGTGCCAGCAGTCCCAACCCCTACGAGCAGTACTTC

clone_size: NA
d_call: NA
v_call: TRBV21-1
j_call: TRBJ2-3
cdr3_aa: CASSKGCPGQRTTDTQYF
cdr3_nt: TGTGCCAGCAGCAAAGGTTGTCCGGGACAGCGGACCACAGATACGCAGTATTTT

clone_size: NA
d_call: NA
v_call: TRBV15
j_call: TRBJ2-1
cdr3_aa: CATSRDPAYNEQFF
cdr3_nt: TGTGCCACCAGCAGAGACCCTGCATACAATGAGCAGTTCTTC

clone_size: few
d_call: TRBD1
v_call: TRBV5-5
j_call: TRBJ2-7
cdr3_aa: CASSRTPTGSSYEQYF
cdr3_nt: TGTGCCAGCAGCCGCACCCCGACAGGGTCCTCCTACGAGCAGTACTTC

clone_size: NA
d_call: NA
v_call: TRBV7-9
j_call: TRBJ1-3
cdr3_aa: CASSFDRNTIYF
cdr3_nt: TGTGCCAGCAGCTTTGACCGAAACACCATATATTTT

clone_size: NA
d_call: TRBD2
v_call: TRBV10-3
j_call: TRBJ2-3
cdr3_aa: CAISEYTSGTDTQYF
cdr3_nt: TGTGCCATCAGTGAGTACACTAGCGGCACAGATACGCAGTATTTT

clone_size: NA
d_call: NA
v_call: TRBV5-4
j_call: TRBJ2-3
cdr3_aa: CASSSYTDTQYF
cdr3_nt: TGTGCCAGCAGCTCTTACACAGATACGCAGTATTTT

clone_size: NA
d_call: TRBD2
v_call: TRBV5-4
j_call: TRBJ2-7
cdr3_aa: CASSSGLAGDEQYF
cdr3_nt: TGTGCCAGCAGCTCAGGACTAGCGGGAGACGAGCAGTACTTC

clone_size: NA
d_call: NA
v_call: TRBV14
j_call: TRBJ2-3
cdr3_aa: CASSLRLTDTQYF
cdr3_nt: TGTGCCAGCAGCCTTCGACTTACAGATACGCAGTATTTT